This T cell receptor (beta chain) was retrieved from a study of blood T cells in healthy people across ages. V lost 4 bases to trimming and J lost 2 bases, with 16 bases between them. The germline V gene has CDR1 SGDLS and CDR2 YYNGEE. This CDR3 contains 16 residues. Primed by a sample-barcoded 5' primer and a J-beta primer mix, a second PCR proceeded for roughly 7 to 12 cycles. Each CDR3 protein is one row after TCRdb ran MiXCR on the 5' RACE reads. This table holds approximately 810,000 distinct CDR3 sequences, around 28% found once. The chain is built from TRBV9 and TRBJ2-1, with TRBD2 as a possible D gene (5 bases). The TCR originated in a woman older than 75 in good health. The material sequenced was blood. CDR3 sequence reads: CASSKVAGGAYNEQFF. The CDR3 DNA follows: TGTGCCAGCAGCAAGGTTGCGGGTGGCGCCTACAATGAGCAGTTCTTC. Filled out from reference TRBV9 and TRBJ2-1, the complete variable domain reads DSGVTQTPKHLITATGQRVTLRCSPRSGDLSVYWYQQSLDQGLQFLIQYYNGEERAKGNILERFSAQQFPDLHSELNLSSLELGDSALYFCASSKVAGGAYNEQFFGPGTRLTVL.